The T cell receptor beta chain under discussion was sequenced for a study of T cell changes during pregnancy in multiple sclerosis. TCRdb's copy holds only in-frame clones and misses some; the assay was immunoSEQ multiplex PCR. Here the sample spans 95,000 to 110,000 clones, around 94% being singletons. Trimming took 4 bases from V and 0 from J; bases not matched to a gene: 1. The germline V gene encodes CDR1 SGHNT and CDR2 YYREEE (reference sequence). This CDR3 region has 14 residues. The sequences come from peripheral blood, collected after pregnancy. The sequence derives from a female donor with multiple sclerosis, enrolled in a pregnancy study. The chain recombines TRBV5-4 with TRBJ1-5; TRBD1 agrees at 7 bases. CDR3 amino acids: CASSRQGSNQPQHF. DNA of the CDR3: TGTGCCAGCAGCCGACAGGGTAGCAATCAGCCCCAGCATTTT.